These 15 T cell receptor beta chains originate from one sample sequenced in a study of CD8+CD57+ T cells in acquired aplastic anemia. It was genomic DNA that served as the template for profiling TCR beta VDJ and CDR3. TCRdb used MiXCR to reprocess the reads, holding one entry per CDR3 protein. The sample consists of a few hundred thousand distinct CDR3 sequences, over 60% of them appearing once. Sequences were obtained from sorted CD4+, CD8+, or CD8+CD57+ T cells (not recorded which) from PBMCs. These receptors came from a human donor in good health.

CDR3 DNA sequence: TGTGCCAGCAGCGCCGAGGGAGCGGCTGAGCAGTTCTTC. Translating gives CASSAEGAAEQFF. The rearrangement links TRBV7-3 to TRBJ2-1; TRBD2 is a possible D gene (5 bases). The CDR3 is 13 residues long. Looked up from germline, CDR1 is SGHTA and CDR2 is FQGTGA. V was pared by 5 bases and J by 9 bases, with 14 bases between.

In its sample, this clonotype was seen many times. The CDR3: CASRVLAGLNNEQFF. Written as DNA, the CDR3 is TGTGCCAGCAGGGTTCTAGCGGGCTTGAACAATGAGCAGTTCTTC. The chain recombines TRBV7-9 with TRBJ2-1; 8 bases are a match to TRBD2. The J segment lost 5 bases and the V segment lost 6 bases, leaving 9 bases of the junction unmatched. The CDR3 spans 15 residues. Germline V CDR1 and CDR2: SEHNR, FQNEAQ (reference sequence).

This clonotype was found a few times. The chain employs TRBV20-1 and TRBJ2-5; 9 bases match TRBD1. Germline lookup yields CDR1 DFQATT and CDR2 SNEGSKA (reference sequence). This CDR3 contains 14 residues. V gave up 6 bases and J gave up 7 bases; unmatched junction bases: 12. The CDR3 spells CSATGTGRDVTQYF. The CDR3 DNA is TGCAGTGCCACCGGGACAGGGAGGGACGTGACCCAGTACTTC.

V gene TRBV2 combines with J gene TRBJ1-6; D remains unclear. V gave up 8 bases and J gave up 7 bases, with 15 bases separating them. The CDR3 loop spans 14 amino acids. Germline V CDR1 and CDR2: SNHLY, FYNNEI. The CDR3 sequence: CASRRVLRNSPLHF. The CDR3 region has the DNA TGTGCCAGCCGCCGGGTTCTGCGAAATTCACCCCTCCACTTT.

The V call is TRBV24-1, the J call TRBJ2-3; perhaps TRBD2 as D (6 bases). This CDR3 has 15 amino acids. With 5 bases removed from V and 0 bases from J, the gap between germline ends came to 11 bases. Germline-derived CDR1 and CDR2 are KGHDR and SFDVKD. The CDR3 sequence: CATSGPGVSTDTQYF. Written as DNA, the CDR3 is TGTGCCACCAGTGGACCGGGGGTTAGCACAGATACGCAGTATTTT.

This chain joins TRBV20-1 and TRBJ2-5; 7 nucleotides align to TRBD2. Germline V gives CDR1 DFQATT, CDR2 SNEGSKA (reference sequence). The V gene end was trimmed by 0 bases and the J gene end by 1 base; junction bases not matched to a gene: 8. The CDR3 extends over 16 amino acids. The CDR3 nucleotides read TGCAGTGCTAGAGAGGCACAGCGGGGAATCCAAGAGACCCAGTACTTC. Encoded protein: CSAREAQRGIQETQYF.

The J gene is TRBJ1-5, the V gene TRBV29-1; D not certain. Germline V gives CDR1 SQVTM, CDR2 ANQGSEA. Trimming removed 8 bases at V and 2 bases at J, with 13 bases between. The CDR3 extends over 13 amino acids. The CDR3 here is CSYIGLGNQPQHF. The DNA of the CDR3 is TGCAGCTATATTGGTCTTGGCAATCAGCCCCAGCATTTT.

This clonotype was detected ten times or more. This sequence joins TRBV4-2 and TRBJ2-7; D ambiguous. The V end was cut by 3 bases, the J end by 6 bases, with 18 bases between. This CDR3 is 15 amino acids long. Germline loops: CDR1 LGHNA, CDR2 YNFKEQ. The CDR3 sequence: CASSHELGLAAEQYF. Written as DNA, the CDR3 is TGTGCCAGCAGCCACGAGCTTGGATTAGCTGCCGAGCAGTACTTC.

This clonotype was counted once. This sequence joins TRBV5-1 and TRBJ2-7, with D possibly matching TRBD2 (5 bases). Trimming removed 0 bases at V and 0 bases at J, with 10 bases between. The germline gives CDR1 SGHRS, CDR2 YFSETQ. The CDR3 has 15 amino acids. The CDR3 coding sequence is TGCGCCAGCAGCTTGGGCGAGGGAGTCTCCTACGAGCAGTACTTC. Translating gives CASSLGEGVSYEQYF.

This clonotype has at least ten counts. The gene calls are TRBV4-1 and TRBJ2-1, with D possibly being TRBD1 or TRBD2 (5 bases each). This CDR3 has 13 residues. Germline V gene sequence: CDR1 MGHRA, CDR2 YSYEKL. V lost 4 bases and J lost 7, with 11 bases in between. CDR3 loop: CASSRGRGNEQFF. The CDR3 nucleotides are TGCGCCAGCAGCCGGGGACGGGGTAATGAGCAGTTCTTC.

The rearrangement joins TRBV29-1 to TRBJ1-2, with TRBD1 matching over 8 bases. This CDR3 spans 14 amino acids. Losses at the gene ends were 3 bases for V and 4 bases for J; bases not matched to a gene: 7. From germline, CDR1 is SQVTM and CDR2 ANQGSEA. DNA for the CDR3: TGCAGCGTTGATGCGACAGGGGCGATCTATGGCTACACCTTC. Its translation: CSVDATGAIYGYTF.

This CDR3 reads CASSESNYGRDQPQHF. DNA for the CDR3: TGCGCCAGCAGTGAGTCGAACTATGGGAGGGATCAGCCCCAGCATTTT. The chain has TRBV10-2 and TRBJ1-5; D remains unclear. Germline CDR1 is WSHSY and CDR2 is SAAADI. CDR3 length: 16 residues. V was clipped by 0 bases and J by 5 bases, with 14 bases between them.

This clonotype was recorded only once. This chain links TRBV20-1 with TRBJ1-6; D gene unclear. This CDR3 is 13 amino acids long. Per the germline V gene, CDR1 is DFQATT and CDR2 is SNEGSKA (reference sequence). V was trimmed by 2 bases and J by 5 bases, leaving 7 bases between them. This CDR3 reads CSARRADNSPLHF. The CDR3 coding sequence is TGCAGTGCTAGAAGGGCAGATAATTCACCCCTCCACTTT.

This clonotype came up a few times. The chain recombines TRBV20-1 with TRBJ2-5; D is undetermined. The ends were cut back, 5 bases at V and 0 bases at J, with 10 bases in the middle. This CDR3 contains 13 residues. Per the germline V gene, CDR1 is DFQATT and CDR2 is SNEGSKA (reference sequence). The DNA of the CDR3 is TGCAGTGCTGTACACCCGTACCAAGAGACCCAGTACTTC. This sequence encodes CSAVHPYQETQYF.

This clonotype has at least ten counts. The chain couples TRBV5-8 to TRBJ2-3; possibly TRBD2 for D (6 bases). CDR3 length: 14 amino acids. V lost 4 bases to trimming and J lost 3 bases, with 12 bases between them. Germline lookup yields CDR1 SGHTS and CDR2 YDEGEE. Written as DNA, the CDR3 is TGTGCCAGCAGCCACGGGAGACAAACAGATACGCAGTATTTT. It is translated as CASSHGRQTDTQYF.